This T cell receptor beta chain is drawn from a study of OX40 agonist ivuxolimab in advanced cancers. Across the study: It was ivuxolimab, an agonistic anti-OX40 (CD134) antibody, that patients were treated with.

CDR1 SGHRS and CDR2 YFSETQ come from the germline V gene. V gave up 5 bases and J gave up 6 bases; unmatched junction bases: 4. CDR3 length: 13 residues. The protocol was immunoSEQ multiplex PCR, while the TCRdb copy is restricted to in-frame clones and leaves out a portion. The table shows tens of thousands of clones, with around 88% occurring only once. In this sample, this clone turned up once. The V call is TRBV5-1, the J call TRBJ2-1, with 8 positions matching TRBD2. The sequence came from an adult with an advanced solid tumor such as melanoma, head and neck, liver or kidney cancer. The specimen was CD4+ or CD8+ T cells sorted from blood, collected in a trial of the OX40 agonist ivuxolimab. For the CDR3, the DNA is TGCGCCAGCAGGGAGCTAGCGGGCAATGAGCAGTTCTTC. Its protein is CASRELAGNEQFF.